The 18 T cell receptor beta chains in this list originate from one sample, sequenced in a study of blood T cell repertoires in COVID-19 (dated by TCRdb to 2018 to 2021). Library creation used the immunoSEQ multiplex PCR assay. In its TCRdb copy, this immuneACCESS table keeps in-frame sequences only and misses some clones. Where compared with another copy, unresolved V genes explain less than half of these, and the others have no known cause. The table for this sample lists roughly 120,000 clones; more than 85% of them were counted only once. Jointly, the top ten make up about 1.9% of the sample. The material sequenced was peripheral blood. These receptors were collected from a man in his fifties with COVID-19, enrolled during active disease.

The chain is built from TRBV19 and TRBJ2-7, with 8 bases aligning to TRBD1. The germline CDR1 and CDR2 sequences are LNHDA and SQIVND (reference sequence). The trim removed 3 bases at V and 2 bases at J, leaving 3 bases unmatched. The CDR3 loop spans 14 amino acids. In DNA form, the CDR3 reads TGTGCCAGTAGTATCCAGACAGGGGCCTACGAGCAGTACTTC. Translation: CASSIQTGAYEQYF.

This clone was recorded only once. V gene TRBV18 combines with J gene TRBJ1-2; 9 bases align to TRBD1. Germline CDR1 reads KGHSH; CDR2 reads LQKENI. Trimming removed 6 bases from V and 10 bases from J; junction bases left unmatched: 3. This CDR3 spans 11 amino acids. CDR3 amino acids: CASSWDRDYTF. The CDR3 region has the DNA TGTGCCAGCTCCTGGGACAGGGACTACACCTTC.

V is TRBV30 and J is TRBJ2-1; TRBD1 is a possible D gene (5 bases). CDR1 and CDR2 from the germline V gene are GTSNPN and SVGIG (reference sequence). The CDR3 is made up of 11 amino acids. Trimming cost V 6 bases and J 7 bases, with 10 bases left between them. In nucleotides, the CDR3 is TGTGCCTGCTACAGGTTAAATGAGCAGTTCTTC. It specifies CACYRLNEQFF.

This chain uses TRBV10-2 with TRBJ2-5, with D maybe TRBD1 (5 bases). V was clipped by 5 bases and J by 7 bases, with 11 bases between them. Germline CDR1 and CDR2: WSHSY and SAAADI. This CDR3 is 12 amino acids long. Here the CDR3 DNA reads TGCGCCAGCAGTCTACCTCAGGGGACCCAGTACTTC. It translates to CASSLPQGTQYF.

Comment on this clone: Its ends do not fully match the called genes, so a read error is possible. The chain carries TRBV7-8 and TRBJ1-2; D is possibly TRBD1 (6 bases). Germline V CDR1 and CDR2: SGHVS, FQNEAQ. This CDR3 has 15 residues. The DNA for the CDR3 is TGTGCCAGCAACTTAGCGTCAGGGGCTGAAGGTGGCTACACCTTC. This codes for CASNLASGAEGGYTF.

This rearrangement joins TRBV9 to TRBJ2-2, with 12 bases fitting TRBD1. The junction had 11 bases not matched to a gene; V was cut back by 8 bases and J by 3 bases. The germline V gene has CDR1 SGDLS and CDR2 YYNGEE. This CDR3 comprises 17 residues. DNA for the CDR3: TGTGCCAGTTGTCGGGGACAGGGGGCGGAGTACACCGGGGAGCTGTTTTTT. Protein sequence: CASCRGQGAEYTGELFF.

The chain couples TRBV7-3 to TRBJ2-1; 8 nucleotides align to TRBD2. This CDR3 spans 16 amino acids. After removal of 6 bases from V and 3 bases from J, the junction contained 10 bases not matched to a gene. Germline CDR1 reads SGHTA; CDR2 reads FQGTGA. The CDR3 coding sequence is TGTGCCAGCAGTCGATTTACTAGCGGACTCTACAATGAGCAGTTCTTC. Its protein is CASSRFTSGLYNEQFF.

The CDR3 region is CASSSRDSDRYTGELFF. CDR3 bases: TGTGCCAGCAGCTCCCGGGACAGCGACCGGTATACCGGGGAGCTGTTTTTT. The V and J genes are TRBV5-4 and TRBJ2-2; 7 bases are a match to TRBD1. J was trimmed by 5 bases and V by 3 bases; bases with no gene match: 13. Germline loops: CDR1 SGHNT, CDR2 YYREEE (reference sequence). This CDR3 has 17 amino acids.

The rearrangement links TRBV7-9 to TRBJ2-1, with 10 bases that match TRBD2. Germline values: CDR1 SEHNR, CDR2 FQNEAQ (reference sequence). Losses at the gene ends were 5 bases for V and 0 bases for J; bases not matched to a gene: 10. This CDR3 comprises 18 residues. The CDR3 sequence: CASSSARLAGDSYNEQFF. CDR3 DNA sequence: TGTGCCAGCAGCAGCGCCCGACTAGCGGGCGACTCCTACAATGAGCAGTTCTTC.

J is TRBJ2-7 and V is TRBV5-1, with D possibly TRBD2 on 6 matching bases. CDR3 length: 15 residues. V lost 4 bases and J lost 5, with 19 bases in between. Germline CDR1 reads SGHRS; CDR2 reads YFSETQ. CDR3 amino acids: CASSRGRENPHEQYF. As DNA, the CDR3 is TGCGCCAGCAGCCGGGGGAGAGAGAATCCCCACGAGCAGTACTTC.

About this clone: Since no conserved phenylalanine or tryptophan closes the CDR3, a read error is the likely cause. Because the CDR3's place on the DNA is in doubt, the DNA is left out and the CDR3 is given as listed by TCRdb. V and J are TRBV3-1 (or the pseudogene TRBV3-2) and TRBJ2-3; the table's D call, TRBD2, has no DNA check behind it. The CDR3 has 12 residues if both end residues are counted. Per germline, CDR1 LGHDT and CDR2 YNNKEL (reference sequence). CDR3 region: CASSQAGTSGRL.

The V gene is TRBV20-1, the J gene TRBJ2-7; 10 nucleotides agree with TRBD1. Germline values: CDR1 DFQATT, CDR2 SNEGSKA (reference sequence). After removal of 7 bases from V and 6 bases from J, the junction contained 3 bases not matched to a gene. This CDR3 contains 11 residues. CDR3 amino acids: CSEGTGAEQYF. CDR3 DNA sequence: TGCAGTGAAGGGACAGGGGCCGAGCAGTACTTC.

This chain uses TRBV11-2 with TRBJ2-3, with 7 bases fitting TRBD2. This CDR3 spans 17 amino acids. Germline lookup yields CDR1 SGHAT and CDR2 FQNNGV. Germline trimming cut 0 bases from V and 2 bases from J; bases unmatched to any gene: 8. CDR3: CASSLEGGMGYTDTQYF. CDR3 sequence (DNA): TGTGCCAGCAGCTTAGAGGGGGGGATGGGTTACACAGATACGCAGTATTTT.

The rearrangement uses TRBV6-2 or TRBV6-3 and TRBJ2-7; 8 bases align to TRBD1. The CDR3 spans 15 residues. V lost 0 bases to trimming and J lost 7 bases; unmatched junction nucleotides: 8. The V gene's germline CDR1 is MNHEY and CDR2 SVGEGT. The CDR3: CASSYSGTGGREQYF. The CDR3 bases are TGTGCCAGCAGTTACTCCGGGACAGGCGGGCGAGAGCAGTACTTC.

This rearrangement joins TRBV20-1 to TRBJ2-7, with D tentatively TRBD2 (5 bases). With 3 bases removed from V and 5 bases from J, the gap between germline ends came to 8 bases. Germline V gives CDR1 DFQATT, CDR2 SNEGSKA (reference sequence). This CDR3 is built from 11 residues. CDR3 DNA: TGCAGTGCTAGTAGAGGGAACGAGCAGTACGTC. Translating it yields CSASRGNEQYV.

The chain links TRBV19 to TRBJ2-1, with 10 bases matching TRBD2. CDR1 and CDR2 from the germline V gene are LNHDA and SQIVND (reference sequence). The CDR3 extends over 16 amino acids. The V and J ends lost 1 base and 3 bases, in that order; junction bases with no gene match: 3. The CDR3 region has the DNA TGTGCCAGTAGTATAGGTCTAGCGGGAGTCTACAATGAGCAGTTCTTC. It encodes CASSIGLAGVYNEQFF.

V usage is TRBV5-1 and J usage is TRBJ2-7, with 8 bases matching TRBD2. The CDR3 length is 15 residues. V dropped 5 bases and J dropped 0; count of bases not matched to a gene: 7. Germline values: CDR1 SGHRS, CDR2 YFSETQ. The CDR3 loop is CASSQSRGGSYEQYF. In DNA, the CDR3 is TGCGCCAGCAGTCAATCACGGGGGGGCTCCTACGAGCAGTACTTC.

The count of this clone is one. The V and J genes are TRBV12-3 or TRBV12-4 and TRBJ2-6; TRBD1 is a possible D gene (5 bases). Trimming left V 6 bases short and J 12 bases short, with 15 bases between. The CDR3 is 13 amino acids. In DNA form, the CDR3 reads TGTGCCAGCAGCCCAGGGTCTTCTTCCGTCCTGACTTTC. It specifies CASSPGSSSVLTF.